The 5 T cell receptor beta chains reported below all come from one sample, sequenced in a study of T cell responses to AZD1222 COVID-19 vaccine. Measured with immunoSEQ multiplex PCR; TCRdb has only the in-frame clones, and not every one. This sample has 100,000 to 150,000 clones, with around 86% found just once. The specimen was peripheral blood, collected on day 0 of AZD1222 vaccination. These receptors all stem from an adult in good health.

The rearrangement uses TRBV28 and TRBJ1-2; 8 bases match TRBD1. Germline lookup yields CDR1 MDHEN and CDR2 SYDVKM. This CDR3 has 15 amino acids. V was pared by 6 bases and J by 7 bases, with 13 bases of the junction left unmatched. CDR3: CASSFTGQGRVGYTF. In nucleotides, the CDR3 is TGTGCCAGCAGCTTTACTGGACAGGGAAGGGTTGGCTACACCTTC.

This clone was counted a single time. The V call is TRBV7-2, the J call TRBJ1-6; D gene ambiguous. The CDR3 is 15 residues long. Germline V gene sequence: CDR1 SGHTA, CDR2 FQGNSA. Trimming took 2 bases from V and 7 from J, leaving 12 bases between them. DNA for the CDR3: TGTGCCAGCAGCTTAAATCGGCAGGCCAATTCACCCCTCCACTTT. This encodes CASSLNRQANSPLHF.

This chain links TRBV19 with TRBJ2-7; a weak D match, TRBD2 (5 bases). This CDR3 region has 14 residues. Trimming cost V 3 bases and J 7 bases, with 16 bases left between them. Germline V lookup: CDR1 LNHDA, CDR2 SQIVND (reference sequence). Here the CDR3 reads CASSITLATGEQYF. For the CDR3, the DNA is TGTGCCAGTAGTATTACCCTCGCGACGGGGGAGCAGTACTTC.

This chain uses TRBV3-1 (or the pseudogene TRBV3-2) with TRBJ1-4; 8 nucleotides agree with TRBD1. The J segment lost 3 bases and the V segment lost 0 bases, leaving 9 bases of the junction unmatched. The CDR3 contains 18 residues. Per germline, CDR1 LGHDT and CDR2 YNNKEL (reference sequence). CDR3 residues: CASSQDRDRGFANEKLFF. CDR3 nucleotide sequence: TGTGCCAGCAGCCAAGACAGAGACAGGGGATTTGCTAATGAAAAACTGTTTTTT.

The gene calls are TRBV11-2 and TRBJ1-5; a weak D match, TRBD1 (5 bases). The CDR3 contains 15 residues. Trimming took 1 base from V and 5 from J, leaving 12 bases between them. Germline CDR1 reads SGHAT; CDR2 reads FQNNGV. This CDR3 is CASSLGRGSHQPQHF. The CDR3 DNA reads TGTGCCAGCAGCTTAGGGAGGGGTTCTCATCAGCCCCAGCATTTT.